This TCR beta chain was recovered during a study of blood T cell repertoires in COVID-19. Study context: Spain, Italy and the United States supplied samples that represented acute and convalescent COVID-19. T cells, B-cell-depleted T cells, or PBMCs supplied cDNA or gDNA.

The count of this clone is one. Authors' processing steps: Amplification of reference gene primers provided the estimated nucleated cell counts. Profiled with immunoSEQ multiplex PCR; TCRdb holds only in-frame clones, not every one. V, J and clone size were drawn from that table, and D and trimming were deduced from the DNA. This table holds under 300,000 clones, less than 90% found once. The sequencing sample was made of peripheral blood. The source of this sequence is a human donor in a cohort sampled during active COVID-19.

CDR3 loop: CASRPWTTLTGELFF. Written as DNA, the CDR3 is TGCGCCAGCAGGCCGTGGACAACCCTAACCGGGGAGCTGTTTTTT. The chain is built from TRBV5-1 and TRBJ2-2; possible D gene TRBD1, 5 bases. V lost 5 bases, J lost 5 bases, and 16 bases lay in between. The CDR3 spans 15 residues. From germline, CDR1 is SGHRS and CDR2 YFSETQ.